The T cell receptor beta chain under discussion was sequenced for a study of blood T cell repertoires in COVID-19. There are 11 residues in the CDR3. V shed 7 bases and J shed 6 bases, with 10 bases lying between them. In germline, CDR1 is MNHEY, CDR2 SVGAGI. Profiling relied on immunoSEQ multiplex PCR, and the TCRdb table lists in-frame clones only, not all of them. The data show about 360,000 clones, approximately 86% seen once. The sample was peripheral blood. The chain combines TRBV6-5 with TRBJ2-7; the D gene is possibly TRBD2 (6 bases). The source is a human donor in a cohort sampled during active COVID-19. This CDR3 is CASNGGGEQYF. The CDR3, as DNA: TGTGCCAGCAATGGGGGAGGCGAGCAGTACTTC.